This TCR beta chain originates from a study of cytomegalovirus exposure and HLA in healthy donors. Study details: From about 179 million T cells, an earlier analysis saw approximately 110 million unique TCR beta sequences.

Points from the study as a whole: Apparent HLA restriction characterized most CMV-associated TCR beta chains in a later analysis. It was reportedly the case that the classifier diagnosed cytomegalovirus status with high specificity and sensitivity. Three chains tied to CMV proved CMV antigen-specific in vitro.

Comments on this clone: What it binds is not known.

Trimming shortened V by 4 bases and J by 0 bases, and 15 bases separated the two germline ends. Germline V CDR1 and CDR2: KGHSH, LQKENI. The CDR3 totals 16 residues. 13 Jbeta primers and 60 Vbeta primers were used for the PCR. Sequencing used immunoSEQ multiplex PCR; TCRdb keeps in-frame clones, though not all of them. The sample contains fewer than 200,000 clones, roughly 79% of which appear only once. The rearrangement uses TRBV18 and TRBJ1-1; D ambiguous. This sequence was found in a woman between 45 and 60 years old in good health and CMV-seropositive. The source material was PBMCs. The CDR3 region is CASSLRVIGMNTEAFF. The DNA of the CDR3 is TGTGCCAGCTCACTGAGGGTTATTGGCATGAACACTGAAGCTTTCTTT.